Below, 10 T cell receptor beta chains from the same sample are listed, as sequenced in a study of T cells after yellow fever vaccination. TCRdb recomputed calls from the 5' RACE reads with MiXCR, one row per CDR3 protein. Here the sample spans hundreds of thousands of distinct CDR3 sequences, less than 15% being singletons. Here the sequenced sample was PBMCs, taken on the day of the yellow fever booster vaccination. The receptors were sampled from a man aged 30-40 years who received the YFV17D yellow fever vaccine.

This clonotype was detected only a few times. The rearrangement joins TRBV6-1 to TRBJ2-1, with D possibly matching TRBD2 (6 bases). This CDR3 contains 15 residues. V lost 6 bases and J 0 bases, leaving 12 bases between the germline ends. Germline CDR1 reads MNHNS; CDR2 reads SASEGT. CDR3 loop: CASSKIGGSYNEQFF. The CDR3, as DNA: TGTGCCAGCAGCAAGATCGGGGGCTCCTACAATGAGCAGTTCTTC.

This clonotype was observed at least ten times. The chain carries TRBV28 and TRBJ2-1; 8 bases line up with TRBD2. The CDR3 loop spans 16 amino acids. Germline V gene lookup returns CDR1 MDHEN and CDR2 SYDVKM. J gave up 4 bases and V 6 bases, and 11 bases lay outside the gene matches. This CDR3 reads CASSPGAGGRYNEQFF. Here the CDR3 DNA reads TGTGCCAGCAGCCCGGGGGCTGGCGGGAGGTACAATGAGCAGTTCTTC.

This clonotype was picked up a small number of times. The genes are TRBV7-6 and TRBJ2-7, with 8 bases identical to TRBD1. This CDR3 comprises 15 residues. J was trimmed by 4 bases and V by 3 bases; bases with no gene match: 8. CDR1 is SGHVS, CDR2 FNYEAQ, per germline. In nucleotides, the CDR3 is TGTGCCAGCAGCTTGGACAGGGACTCAGGATACGAGCAGTACTTC. This sequence encodes CASSLDRDSGYEQYF.

This chain uses TRBV19 with TRBJ2-3, with D perhaps TRBD2 (6 bases). CDR1 is LNHDA and CDR2 is SQIVND in the germline V gene (reference sequence). This CDR3 comprises 16 residues. The ends were cut back, 3 bases at V and 4 bases at J, with 17 bases in the middle. CDR3 protein: CASSIHSGSRADTQYF. The DNA of the CDR3 is TGTGCCAGTAGTATCCATAGCGGATCGAGGGCAGATACGCAGTATTTT.

This sequence joins TRBV7-8 and TRBJ1-1; D might be TRBD1 (5 bases). V was trimmed by 3 bases and J by 6 bases, leaving 14 bases between them. In germline, CDR1 is SGHVS, CDR2 FQNEAQ. CDR3 length equals 14 residues. In DNA form, the CDR3 reads TGTGCCAGCAGCTTCGACAAGGGGCAGGCTGAAGCTTTCTTT. Translated, it gives CASSFDKGQAEAFF.

The chain is built from TRBV24-1 and TRBJ2-5, with 7 bases identical to TRBD1. The CDR3 is 14 amino acids. V lost 6 bases to trimming and J lost 3 bases; unmatched junction nucleotides: 6. Germline-derived CDR1 and CDR2 are KGHDR and SFDVKD. The CDR3 loop reads CATSSGQHKETQYF. The CDR3 DNA sequence: TGTGCCACCAGTTCGGGACAGCACAAAGAGACCCAGTACTTC.

CDR3 coding DNA: TGTGCCAGTAGCCTCGGACAGGGTTGGAACACTGAAGCTTTCTTT. Amino acids: CASSLGQGWNTEAFF. The chain employs TRBV19 and TRBJ1-1; 8 bases are a match to TRBD1. Germline CDR1 and CDR2: LNHDA and SQIVND (reference sequence). V trimming: 6 bases; J trimming: 1 base; junction bases outside the gene matches: 7. The CDR3 contains 15 residues.

The CDR3 sequence: CASSQGPLSSASYYEQYF. CDR3 DNA: TGCGCCAGCAGCCAAGGTCCCCTATCCAGCGCCTCATACTACGAGCAGTACTTC. This sequence joins TRBV4-3 and TRBJ2-7, with D unclear. The germline V gene encodes CDR1 LGHNA and CDR2 YSLEER. The V and J ends lost 1 base and 3 bases respectively, with 22 bases between them. The CDR3 runs to 18 residues.

The V call is TRBV27, the J call TRBJ1-5; possibly TRBD1 for D (6 bases). From germline, CDR1 is MNHEY and CDR2 SMNVEV (reference sequence). The V and J ends lost 1 base and 0 bases respectively, with 13 bases between them. This CDR3 spans 17 amino acids. The CDR3 here is CASSLYGNRASNQPQHF. The CDR3 coding sequence is TGTGCCAGCAGTTTATATGGGAACAGGGCTAGCAATCAGCCCCAGCATTTT.

Only one count was recorded for this clonotype. The V gene is TRBV20-1, the J gene TRBJ2-5; 10 bases are a match to TRBD2. J was trimmed by 3 bases and V by 0 bases; bases with no gene match: 7. The CDR3 is 16 residues long. From germline, CDR1 is DFQATT and CDR2 SNEGSKA (reference sequence). CDR3 protein: CSAREGLAAAKETQYF. In DNA, the CDR3 is TGCAGTGCTAGAGAAGGACTAGCGGCGGCAAAAGAGACCCAGTACTTC.